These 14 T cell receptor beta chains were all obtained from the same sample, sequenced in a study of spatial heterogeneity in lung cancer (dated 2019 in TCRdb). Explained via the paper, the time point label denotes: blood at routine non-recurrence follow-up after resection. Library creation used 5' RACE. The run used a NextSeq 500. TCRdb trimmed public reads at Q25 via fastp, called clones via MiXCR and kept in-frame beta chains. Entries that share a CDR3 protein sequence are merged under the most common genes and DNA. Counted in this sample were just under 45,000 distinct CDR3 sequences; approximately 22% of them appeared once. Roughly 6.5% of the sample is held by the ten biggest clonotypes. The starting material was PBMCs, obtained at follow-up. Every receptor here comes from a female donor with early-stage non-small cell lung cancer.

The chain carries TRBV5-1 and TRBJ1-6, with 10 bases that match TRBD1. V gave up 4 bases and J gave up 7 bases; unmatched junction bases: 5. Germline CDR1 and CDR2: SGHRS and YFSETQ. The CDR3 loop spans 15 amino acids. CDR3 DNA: TGCGCCAGCAGCCCCCGGACAGGGGGGAATTCACCCCTCCACTTT. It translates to CASSPRTGGNSPLHF.

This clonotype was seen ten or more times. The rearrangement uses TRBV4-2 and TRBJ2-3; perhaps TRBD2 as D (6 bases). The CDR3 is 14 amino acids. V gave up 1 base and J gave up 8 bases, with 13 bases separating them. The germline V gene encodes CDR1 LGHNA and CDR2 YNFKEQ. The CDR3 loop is CASSQALGLLTQYF. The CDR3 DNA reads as TGTGCCAGCAGCCAAGCTTTGGGACTTCTTACGCAGTATTTT.

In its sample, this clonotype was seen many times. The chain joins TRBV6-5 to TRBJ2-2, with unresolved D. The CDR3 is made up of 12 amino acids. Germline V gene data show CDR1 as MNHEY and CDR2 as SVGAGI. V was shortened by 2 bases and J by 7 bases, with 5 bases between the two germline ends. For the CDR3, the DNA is TGTGCCAGCAGTTACGGGGTCGGGGAGCTGTTTTTT. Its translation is CASSYGVGELFF.

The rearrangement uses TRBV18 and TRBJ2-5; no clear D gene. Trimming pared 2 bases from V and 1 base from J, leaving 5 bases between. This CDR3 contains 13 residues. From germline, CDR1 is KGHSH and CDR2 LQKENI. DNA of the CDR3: TGTGCCAGCTCACCAAGATTCCAAGAGACCCAGTACTTC. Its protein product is CASSPRFQETQYF.

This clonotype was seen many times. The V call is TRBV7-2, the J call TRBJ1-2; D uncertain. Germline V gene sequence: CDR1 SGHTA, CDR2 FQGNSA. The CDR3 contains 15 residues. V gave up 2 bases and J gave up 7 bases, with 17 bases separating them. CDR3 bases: TGTGCCAGCAGCTTAAACGGCGCGACGGAAAGTGGCTACACCTTC. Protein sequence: CASSLNGATESGYTF.

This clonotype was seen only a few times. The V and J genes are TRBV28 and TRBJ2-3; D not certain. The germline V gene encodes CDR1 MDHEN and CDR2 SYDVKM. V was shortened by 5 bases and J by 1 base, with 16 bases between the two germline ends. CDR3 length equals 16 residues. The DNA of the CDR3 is TGTGCCAGCAGTCCACGGGCTCGCCCCGGCACAGATACGCAGTATTTT. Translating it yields CASSPRARPGTDTQYF.

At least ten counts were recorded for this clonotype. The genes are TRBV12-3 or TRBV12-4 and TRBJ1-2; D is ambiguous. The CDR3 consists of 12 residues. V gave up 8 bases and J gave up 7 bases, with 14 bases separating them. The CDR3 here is CASWKGRGGYTF. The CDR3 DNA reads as TGTGCCAGCTGGAAGGGTCGGGGTGGCTACACCTTC.

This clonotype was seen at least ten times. In nucleotides, the CDR3 is TGCGCCAGTAAAACCGGGACTAGCGGGATCTACGAGCAGTACTTC. This codes for CASKTGTSGIYEQYF. The chain recombines TRBV5-1 with TRBJ2-7; the match to TRBD2 covers 13 bases. The ends lost 8 bases at V and 3 bases at J; junction bases unmatched: 8. From germline, CDR1 is SGHRS and CDR2 YFSETQ. The length of the CDR3 is 15 residues. The complete variable domain, with remaining parts taken from reference TRBV5-1 and TRBJ2-7, reads KAGVTQTPRYLIKTRGQQVTLSCSPISGHRSVSWYQQTPGQGLQFLFEYFSETQRNKGNFPGRFSGRQFSNSRSEMNVSTLELGDSALYLCASKTGTSGIYEQYFGPGTRLTVT.

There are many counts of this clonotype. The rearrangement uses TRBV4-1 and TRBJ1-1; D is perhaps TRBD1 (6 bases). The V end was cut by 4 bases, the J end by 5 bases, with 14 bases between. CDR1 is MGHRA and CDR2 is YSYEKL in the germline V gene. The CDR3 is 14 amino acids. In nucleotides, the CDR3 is TGCGCCAGCAGCCGAACACAGGGTTCGACTGAAGCTTTCTTT. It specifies CASSRTQGSTEAFF.

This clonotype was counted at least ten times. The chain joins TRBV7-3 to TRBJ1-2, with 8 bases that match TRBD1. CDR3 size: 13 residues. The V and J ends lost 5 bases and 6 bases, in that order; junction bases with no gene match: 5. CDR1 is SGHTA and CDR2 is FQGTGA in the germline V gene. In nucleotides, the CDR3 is TGTGCCAGCAGCAGACAGGGGCAGGATGGCTACACCTTC. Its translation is CASSRQGQDGYTF.

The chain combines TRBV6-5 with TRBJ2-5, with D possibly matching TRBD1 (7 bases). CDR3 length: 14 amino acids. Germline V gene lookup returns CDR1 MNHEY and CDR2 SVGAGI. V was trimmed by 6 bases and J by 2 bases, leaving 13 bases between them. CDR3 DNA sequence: TGTGCCAGCAGCAGGGGGGTTACACAAGAGACCCAGTACTTC. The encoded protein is CASSRGVTQETQYF.

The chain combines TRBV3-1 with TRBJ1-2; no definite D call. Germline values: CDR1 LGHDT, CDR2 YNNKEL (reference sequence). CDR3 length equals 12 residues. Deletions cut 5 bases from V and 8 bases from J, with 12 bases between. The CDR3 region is CASSSQARGYTF. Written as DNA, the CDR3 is TGTGCCAGCAGCAGCCAAGCCCGCGGCTACACCTTC.

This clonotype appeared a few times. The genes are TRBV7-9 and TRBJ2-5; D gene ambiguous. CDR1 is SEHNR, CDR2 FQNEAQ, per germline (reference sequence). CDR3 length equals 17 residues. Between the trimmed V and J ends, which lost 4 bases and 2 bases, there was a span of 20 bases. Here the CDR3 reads CASSSTTSMGSQETQYF. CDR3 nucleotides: TGTGCCAGCAGCTCAACGACCTCGATGGGAAGTCAAGAGACCCAGTACTTC.

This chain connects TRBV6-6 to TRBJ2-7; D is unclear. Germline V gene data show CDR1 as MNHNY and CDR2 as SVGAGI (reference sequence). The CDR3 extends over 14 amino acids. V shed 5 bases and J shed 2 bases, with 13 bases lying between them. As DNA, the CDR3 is TGTGCCAGCAGTCCCCCCTATGTCCCCTACGAGCAGTACGTC. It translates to CASSPPYVPYEQYV.